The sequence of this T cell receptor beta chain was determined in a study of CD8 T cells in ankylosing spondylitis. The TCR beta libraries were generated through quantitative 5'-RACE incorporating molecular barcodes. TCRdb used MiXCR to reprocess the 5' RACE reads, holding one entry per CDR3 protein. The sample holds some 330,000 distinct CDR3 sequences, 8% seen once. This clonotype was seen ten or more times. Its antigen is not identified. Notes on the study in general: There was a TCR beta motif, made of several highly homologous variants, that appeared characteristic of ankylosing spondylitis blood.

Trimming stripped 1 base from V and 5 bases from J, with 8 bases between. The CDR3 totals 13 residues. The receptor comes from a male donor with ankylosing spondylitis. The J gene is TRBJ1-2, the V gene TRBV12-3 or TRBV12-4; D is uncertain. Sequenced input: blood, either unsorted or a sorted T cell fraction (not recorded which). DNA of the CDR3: TGTGCCAGCAGTTTAGTAGGGCTTTATGGCTACACCTTC. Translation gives CASSLVGLYGYTF.